These 28 T cell receptor beta chains share one sample of origin, sequenced in a study of blood T cell repertoires in COVID-19. Profiling relied on immunoSEQ multiplex PCR, and the TCRdb table lists in-frame clones only, not all of them. Here the sample spans hundreds of thousands of clones, around 91% being singletons. The source material was peripheral blood. The receptor source for this set is a woman aged 55 to 70 with acute or convalescent COVID-19.

The rearrangement joins TRBV5-1 to TRBJ2-1; D possibly corresponds to TRBD1 (5 bases). Trimming shortened V by 0 bases and J by 8 bases, and 15 bases separated the two germline ends. Germline lookup yields CDR1 SGHRS and CDR2 YFSETQ. This CDR3 has 15 amino acids. The CDR3 DNA sequence: TGCGCCAGCAGCTTGGGGACATCTCCGTTGGATGAGCAGTTCTTC. Translation gives CASSLGTSPLDEQFF.

The chain carries TRBV6-2 or TRBV6-3 and TRBJ2-3; D possibly corresponds to TRBD2 (7 bases). V shed 1 base and J shed 4 bases, with 9 bases lying between them. Germline lookup yields CDR1 MNHEY and CDR2 SVGEGT. This CDR3 region has 14 residues. The CDR3 region has the DNA TGTGCCAGCAGTTACTGGGAGGGGGCAGATACGCAGTATTTT. It codes for CASSYWEGADTQYF.

The CDR3 DNA sequence: TGTGCCAGCTTCCCTAGCGGGGGGGGCGCTCCAGATACGCAGTATTTT. As protein: CASFPSGGGAPDTQYF. The chain employs TRBV28 and TRBJ2-3; 12 bases are a match to TRBD2. CDR3 length: 16 residues. Per the germline V gene, CDR1 is MDHEN and CDR2 is SYDVKM. V was pared by 8 bases and J by 4 bases, with 10 bases of the junction left unmatched. Full variable domain (outside the CDR3, taken from reference TRBV28 and TRBJ2-3): DVKVTQSSRYLVKRTGEKVFLECVQDMDHENMFWYRQDPGLGLRLIYFSYDVKMKEKGDIPEGYSVSREKKERFSLILESASTNQTSMYLCASFPSGGGAPDTQYFGPGTRLTVL.

This sequence joins TRBV4-2 and TRBJ2-1; 7 bases match TRBD2. Per germline, CDR1 LGHNA and CDR2 YNFKEQ. The CDR3 is made up of 14 amino acids. Losses at the gene ends were 5 bases for V and 5 bases for J; bases not matched to a gene: 6. The CDR3 loop is CASSAGTINNEQFF. CDR3 sequence (DNA): TGTGCCAGCAGCGCCGGGACTATAAACAATGAGCAGTTCTTC.

This chain connects TRBV6-4 to TRBJ1-5; TRBD1 agrees at 7 bases. The V gene's germline CDR1 is MRHNA and CDR2 SNTAGT. The junction had 9 bases not matched to a gene; V was cut back by 4 bases and J by 6 bases. The CDR3 consists of 15 residues. The CDR3 DNA sequence: TGTGCCAGCAGTGGCTTGAGGGGGCGAAGTCAGCCCCAGCATTTT. Its translation is CASSGLRGRSQPQHF.

This clone has just one count. The chain has TRBV2 and TRBJ1-5; a weak D match, TRBD1 (5 bases). The CDR3 consists of 13 residues. The V gene's germline CDR1 is SNHLY and CDR2 FYNNEI. Trimming removed 7 bases from V and 5 bases from J, with 12 bases in between. CDR3: CASTSVGHQPQHF. The CDR3 DNA reads as TGTGCCAGCACCTCGGTGGGGCATCAGCCCCAGCATTTT.

This clone appeared a single time. The genes are TRBV28 and TRBJ1-2; TRBD1 agrees at 10 bases. From germline, CDR1 is MDHEN and CDR2 SYDVKM. The J segment lost 4 bases and the V segment lost 5 bases, leaving 4 bases of the junction unmatched. This CDR3 spans 14 amino acids. CDR3 nucleotide sequence: TGTGCCAGCAGTCGACAGGGGGCCGCCTATGGCTACACCTTC. This encodes CASSRQGAAYGYTF.

The V and J genes are TRBV19 and TRBJ2-1, with 9 positions matching TRBD2. The germline gives CDR1 LNHDA, CDR2 SQIVND (reference sequence). The CDR3 has 15 residues. The junction had 4 bases not matched to a gene; V was cut back by 4 bases and J by 3 bases. This CDR3 is CASSKGLAIYNEQFF. CDR3 nucleotide sequence: TGTGCCAGTAGTAAAGGACTAGCGATCTACAATGAGCAGTTCTTC.

The chain recombines TRBV2 with TRBJ1-3, with a weak D call TRBD1 (5 bases). The germline V gene has CDR1 SNHLY and CDR2 FYNNEI. V lost 5 bases and J lost 0, with 14 bases in between. This CDR3 spans 16 amino acids. Written as DNA, the CDR3 is TGTGCCAGCAGTATACCGGGACTGTCCTCTGGAAACACCATATATTTT. Translated: CASSIPGLSSGNTIYF.

The chain has TRBV13 and TRBJ1-3, with a possible D match to TRBD1 (6 bases). The CDR3 is 15 residues long. Trimming took 7 bases from V and 4 from J, leaving 17 bases between them. Germline CDR1 reads PRHDT; CDR2 reads FYEKMQ (reference sequence). The CDR3 region has the DNA TGTGCCAGCAAACCGGGGGGCCGAGGAGGAAACACCATATATTTT. It yields the protein CASKPGGRGGNTIYF.

For this clone: The sample holds other DNA sequences that translate to the same CDR3. The CDR3 is CASSVGSGGYNEQFF. For the CDR3, the DNA is TGTGCCAGCAGCGTAGGAAGCGGGGGTTACAATGAGCAGTTCTTC. The V gene is TRBV9, the J gene TRBJ2-1; 8 nucleotides agree with TRBD2. Trimming took 0 bases from V and 4 from J; bases not matched to a gene: 3. Germline V gene sequence: CDR1 SGDLS, CDR2 YYNGEE. This CDR3 has 15 residues. Complete variable domain (other parts from reference TRBV9 and TRBJ2-1): DSGVTQTPKHLITATGQRVTLRCSPRSGDLSVYWYQQSLDQGLQFLIQYYNGEERAKGNILERFSAQQFPDLHSELNLSSLELGDSALYFCASSVGSGGYNEQFFGPGTRLTVL.

J is TRBJ2-1 and V is TRBV6-4, with D possibly TRBD2 on 6 matching bases. Germline-derived CDR1 and CDR2 are MRHNA and SNTAGT. V gave up 3 bases and J gave up 8 bases, with 17 bases separating them. The CDR3 is made up of 15 amino acids. The CDR3 protein is CASSEEGRRPHEQFF. The CDR3 nucleotides read TGTGCCAGCAGTGAGGAGGGACGGCGGCCCCATGAGCAGTTCTTC.

This chain connects TRBV9 to TRBJ2-3; TRBD2 matches at 8 bases. Germline V gene data show CDR1 as SGDLS and CDR2 as YYNGEE. Trimming took 0 bases from V and 2 from J; bases not matched to a gene: 5. The CDR3 length is 16 residues. The CDR3 is CASSVVSGSSTDTQYF. DNA of the CDR3: TGTGCCAGCAGCGTAGTCAGCGGGAGCTCCACAGATACGCAGTATTTT.

CDR3 residues: CASSLVASAWNEQYF. The CDR3 region has the DNA TGTGCCAGCAGCTTGGTGGCGTCAGCGTGGAACGAGCAGTACTTC. The rearrangement joins TRBV5-4 to TRBJ2-7; no reliable D call. Deletions cut 0 bases from V and 5 bases from J, with 15 bases between. This CDR3 comprises 15 residues. Per germline, CDR1 SGHNT and CDR2 YYREEE (reference sequence).

This clone was counted only a few times. This sample includes further DNA sequences coding for the same CDR3. The chain joins TRBV5-4 to TRBJ2-7; TRBD2 agrees at 10 bases. Germline CDR1 is SGHNT and CDR2 is YYREEE (reference sequence). The ends lost 4 bases at V and 4 bases at J; junction bases unmatched: 8. This CDR3 is 15 amino acids long. This CDR3 reads CASSPRTSGSYEQYF. CDR3 bases: TGTGCCAGCAGCCCAAGGACTAGCGGTTCATACGAGCAGTACTTC.

A note on this clone: Distinct nucleotide sequences in the sample also encode this CDR3. The chain carries TRBV19 and TRBJ2-7; a weak D match, TRBD1 (6 bases). Germline-derived CDR1 and CDR2 are LNHDA and SQIVND (reference sequence). This CDR3 has 14 amino acids. V lost 6 bases and J 0 bases, leaving 12 bases between the germline ends. CDR3 in amino acids: CASSRQVSSYEQYF. The CDR3 DNA reads TGTGCCAGTAGCAGACAGGTTAGCTCCTACGAGCAGTACTTC.

The chain links TRBV11-2 to TRBJ1-4, with 7 bases that match TRBD1. V shed 5 bases, J shed 1 base, and the junction held 16 bases outside the gene matches. The CDR3 covers 19 residues. Germline loops: CDR1 SGHAT, CDR2 FQNNGV. The CDR3: CASSRAPRQGLRTNEKLFF. CDR3 in DNA: TGTGCCAGCAGCAGAGCTCCGCGACAGGGTCTTCGAACTAATGAAAAACTGTTTTTT. The whole variable domain, remainder taken from reference TRBV11-2 and TRBJ1-4, is EAGVAQSPRYKIIEKRQSVAFWCNPISGHATLYWYQQILGQGPKLLIQFQNNGVVDDSQLPKDRFSAERLKGVDSTLKIQPAKLEDSAVYLCASSRAPRQGLRTNEKLFFGSGTQLSVL.

This clone was observed once. The chain carries TRBV19 and TRBJ2-2; 8 positions match TRBD1. V lost 5 bases and J lost 1; bases outside the gene matches: 9. The germline gives CDR1 LNHDA, CDR2 SQIVND (reference sequence). The CDR3 totals 17 residues. The CDR3 is CASSPGQGARNTGELFF. The CDR3 nucleotides are TGTGCCAGTAGTCCTGGGCAGGGGGCGCGGAACACCGGGGAGCTGTTTTTT.

In its sample, this clone was seen a few times. The chain is built from TRBV3-1 (or the pseudogene TRBV3-2) and TRBJ2-7; 10 bases agree with TRBD1. V shed 0 bases and J 5 bases; nucleotides not matched to a gene: 10. The CDR3 consists of 17 residues. Germline loops: CDR1 LGHDT, CDR2 YNNKEL (reference sequence). The CDR3 DNA follows: TGTGCCAGCAGCCAAGATATGGGACAGGGGTGGAGGAACGAGCAGTACTTC. Translating gives CASSQDMGQGWRNEQYF.

This chain connects TRBV6-2 or TRBV6-3 to TRBJ1-6; 11 bases align to TRBD1. J lost 12 bases, V lost 5 bases, and 9 bases had no gene match. CDR3 length: 15 amino acids. Germline V lookup: CDR1 MNHEY, CDR2 SVGEGT. The chain's CDR3 is CASSAFGTGGGPLHF. The CDR3 DNA reads as TGTGCCAGCAGTGCCTTTGGGACAGGGGGAGGACCCCTCCACTTT.

The V and J genes are TRBV7-9 and TRBJ1-1; TRBD1 aligns across 7 bases. In germline, CDR1 is SEHNR, CDR2 FQNEAQ (reference sequence). CDR3 size: 14 residues. Germline trimming cut 0 bases from V and 7 bases from J; bases unmatched to any gene: 5. The CDR3: CASSLATGKSEAFF. Written as DNA, the CDR3 is TGTGCCAGCAGCTTAGCGACAGGGAAAAGTGAAGCTTTCTTT.

V is TRBV27 and J is TRBJ2-3; 7 positions agree with TRBD1. The germline gives CDR1 MNHEY, CDR2 SMNVEV (reference sequence). Trimming removed 7 bases from V and 5 bases from J; junction bases left unmatched: 15. The CDR3 is 16 residues long. The DNA for the CDR3 is TGTGCCAGCACTCGACAGGGACCTCAAGCTAGAGATACGCAGTATTTT. It yields the protein CASTRQGPQARDTQYF.

The V call is TRBV2, the J call TRBJ2-5; TRBD1 agrees at 9 bases. Germline CDR1 is SNHLY and CDR2 is FYNNEI. The CDR3 totals 15 residues. V was pared by 5 bases and J by 2 bases, with 6 bases of the junction left unmatched. The CDR3 region is CASSPQGAEQETQYF. In DNA, the CDR3 is TGTGCCAGCAGTCCACAGGGGGCGGAACAAGAGACCCAGTACTTC.

The chain uses TRBV27 and TRBJ2-1; 9 bases are shared with TRBD1. The CDR3 is 16 amino acids. Per the germline V gene, CDR1 is MNHEY and CDR2 is SMNVEV (reference sequence). Trimming removed 7 bases from V and 6 bases from J; junction bases left unmatched: 13. This CDR3 is CASKSRRTGEGNEQFF. The CDR3 nucleotides are TGTGCCAGCAAAAGTCGACGGACAGGGGAAGGCAATGAGCAGTTCTTC.

J is TRBJ1-5 and V is TRBV27, with 7 positions matching TRBD1. Germline V gene sequence: CDR1 MNHEY, CDR2 SMNVEV (reference sequence). With 2 bases clipped from V and 3 bases from J, the junction kept 10 bases outside the gene matches. This CDR3 contains 17 residues. CDR3 sequence reads: CASSLLAGGGHNQPQHF. The CDR3 DNA reads as TGTGCCAGCAGTTTACTCGCAGGGGGTGGGCACAATCAGCCCCAGCATTTT.

This chain links TRBV19 with TRBJ1-5; no clear D gene. This CDR3 comprises 15 residues. V dropped 4 bases and J dropped 4 bases, with 14 bases sitting between them. CDR1 and CDR2 from the germline V gene are LNHDA and SQIVND (reference sequence). The DNA for the CDR3 is TGTGCCAGTAGTAGGGGAGGAGGGTGGAATCAGCCCCAGCATTTT. It is translated as CASSRGGGWNQPQHF.

The J gene is TRBJ2-7, the V gene TRBV29-1; the D gene is possibly TRBD1 (5 bases). The CDR3 extends over 15 amino acids. The germline gives CDR1 SQVTM, CDR2 ANQGSEA. Trimming shortened V by 0 bases and J by 0 bases, and 12 bases separated the two germline ends. In DNA form, the CDR3 reads TGCAGCGTTGAAGATGACAGCCCGAGCTCCTACGAGCAGTACTTC. This codes for CSVEDDSPSSYEQYF.

This rearrangement joins TRBV14 to TRBJ2-1; 10 bases fit TRBD2. This CDR3 contains 19 residues. The ends lost 1 base at V and 4 bases at J; junction bases unmatched: 13. Germline V gives CDR1 SGHDN, CDR2 FVKESK. The CDR3 loop reads CASSQALAGAWLGYNEQFF. The CDR3, as DNA: TGTGCCAGCAGCCAAGCCCTAGCGGGGGCCTGGCTGGGATACAATGAGCAGTTCTTC.